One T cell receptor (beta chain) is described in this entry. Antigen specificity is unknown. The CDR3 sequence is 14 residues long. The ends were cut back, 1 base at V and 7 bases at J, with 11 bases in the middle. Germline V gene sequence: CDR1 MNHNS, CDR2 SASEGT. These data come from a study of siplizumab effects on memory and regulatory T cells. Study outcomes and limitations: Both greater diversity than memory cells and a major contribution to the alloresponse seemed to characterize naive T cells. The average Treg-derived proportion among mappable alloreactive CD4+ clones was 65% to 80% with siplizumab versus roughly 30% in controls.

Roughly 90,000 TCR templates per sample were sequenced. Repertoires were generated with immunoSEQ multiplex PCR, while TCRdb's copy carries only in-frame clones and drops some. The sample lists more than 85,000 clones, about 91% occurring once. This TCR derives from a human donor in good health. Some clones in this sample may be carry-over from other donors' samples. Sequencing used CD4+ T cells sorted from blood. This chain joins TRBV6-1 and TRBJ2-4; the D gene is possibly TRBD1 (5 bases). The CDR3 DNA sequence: TGTGCCAGCAGTGAAGACAGGACCCGGAACATTCAGTACTTC. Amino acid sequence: CASSEDRTRNIQYF.